Following are 22 T cell receptor beta chains from one sample sequenced in a study of breast tumors, draining lymph nodes, adjacent tissues. MiXCR, run by TCRdb on the multiplex PCR reads, gives a single entry per CDR3 protein. Of more than 250,000 distinct CDR3 sequences listed, about 33% are singletons. The lymph nodes were axillary draining lymph nodes from breast cancer patients. Input material: axillary lymph node tissue. Source of these receptors: a female donor with breast cancer. Some clones in this sample may be carry-over from other donors' samples.

V gene TRBV27 combines with J gene TRBJ2-2; D possibly uses TRBD1 or TRBD2 (6 bases each). The V end was cut by 8 bases, the J end by 7 bases, with 20 bases between. CDR1 is MNHEY and CDR2 is SMNVEV in the germline V gene (reference sequence). The CDR3 extends over 15 amino acids. As DNA, the CDR3 is TGTGCCAGCTCTGCCTCCGGGGGCTACCACGGGGAGCTGTTTTTT. It is translated as CASSASGGYHGELFF.

This chain uses TRBV24-1 with TRBJ1-5; D is ambiguous. V shed 3 bases and J shed 1 base, with 3 bases lying between them. The CDR3 has 13 amino acids. Germline-derived CDR1 and CDR2 are KGHDR and SFDVKD. The CDR3 here is CATSDRSNQPQHF. CDR3 in DNA: TGTGCCACCAGTGATCGCAGCAATCAGCCCCAGCATTTT.

This clonotype was counted at least ten times. The rearrangement joins TRBV11-3 to TRBJ2-7, with D hard to call. The germline V and J ends were trimmed by 0 bases and 6 bases, with 15 bases remaining between them. The CDR3 extends over 15 amino acids. Germline CDR1 reads SGHNT; CDR2 reads YENEEA. The CDR3 loop reads CASSLEGSPSAEQYF. CDR3 coding DNA: TGTGCCAGCAGCTTAGAAGGTAGCCCCTCCGCCGAGCAGTACTTC.

This clonotype was seen ten or more times. The V gene is TRBV7-9, the J gene TRBJ2-1, with 14 bases matching TRBD2. CDR1 and CDR2 from the germline V gene are SEHNR and FQNEAQ (reference sequence). This CDR3 region has 17 residues. With 1 base clipped from V and 10 bases from J, the junction kept 9 bases outside the gene matches. As DNA, the CDR3 is TGTGCCAGCAGCTTAGGAGGAGGACTAGCGGGAGGCCGGGAGCAGTTCTTC. Amino acid sequence: CASSLGGGLAGGREQFF. The full variable domain, completed using reference TRBV7-9 and TRBJ2-1, is DTGVSQNPRHKITKRGQNVTFRCDPISEHNRLYWYRQTLGQGPEFLTYFQNEAQLEKSRLLSDRFSAERPKGSFSTLEIQRTEQGDSAMYLCASSLGGGLAGGREQFFGPGTRLTVL.

This clonotype was observed at least ten times. This chain joins TRBV29-1 and TRBJ2-3; D gene uncertain. Germline loops: CDR1 SQVTM, CDR2 ANQGSEA. V lost 7 bases and J lost 2, with 10 bases in between. This CDR3 region has 12 residues. CDR3 DNA sequence: TGCAGCGCCGACCCAGACACAGATACGCAGTATTTT. This gives the protein CSADPDTDTQYF.

As for this clonotype: Being one base from a much bigger clone, this may be a read error. The rearrangement uses TRBV7-3 and TRBJ2-3, with D possibly being TRBD2 (5 bases). The CDR3 length is 16 residues. The germline V gene encodes CDR1 SGHTA and CDR2 FQGTGA. The CDR3 is CASSLTGLVTTNTQYF. CDR3 sequence (DNA): TGTGCCAGCAGCTTAACTGGACTGGTAACCACAAATACGCAGTATTTT.

The gene calls are TRBV7-9 and TRBJ2-2; D is undetermined. The CDR3 runs to 12 residues. The germline gives CDR1 SEHNR, CDR2 FQNEAQ (reference sequence). V was cut by 5 bases and J by 8 bases, with 9 bases left in between. CDR3: CASSANAGELFF. CDR3 sequence (DNA): TGTGCCAGCAGCGCCAACGCAGGGGAGCTGTTTTTT.

This clonotype was observed at least ten times. This rearrangement joins TRBV9 to TRBJ2-6; possible D gene TRBD1, 7 bases. The V gene's germline CDR1 is SGDLS and CDR2 YYNGEE. Trimming removed 4 bases from V and 3 bases from J, with 11 bases in between. The CDR3 is 15 residues long. This CDR3 is CASSPRGDGANVLTF. DNA of the CDR3: TGTGCCAGCAGCCCCAGGGGGGATGGGGCCAACGTCCTGACTTTC.

This clonotype was recorded at least ten times. The chain employs TRBV20-1 and TRBJ2-5; 7 bases fit TRBD2. The germline gives CDR1 DFQATT, CDR2 SNEGSKA (reference sequence). The CDR3 has 13 amino acids. The ends lost 5 bases at V and 2 bases at J; junction bases unmatched: 5. CDR3 in amino acids: CSAQRDAQETQYF. The CDR3 coding sequence is TGCAGTGCTCAGCGGGACGCACAAGAGACCCAGTACTTC.

With respect to this clonotype: This may arise from a read error, as a much more abundant clone is one base away. V and J are TRBV20-1 and TRBJ2-7; 8 bases are a match to TRBD1. The CDR3 sequence is 15 residues long. J lost 7 bases, V lost 4 bases, and 15 bases had no gene match. CDR1 is DFQATT, CDR2 SNEGSKA, per germline (reference sequence). CDR3 region: CSAIGGVDRALEQYF. CDR3 DNA sequence: TGCAGTGCTATCGGTGGCGTGGACAGGGCGCTAGAGCAGTACTTC.

Ten or more counts support this clonotype. V usage is TRBV19 and J usage is TRBJ2-7; TRBD2 agrees at 14 bases. The germline V gene encodes CDR1 LNHDA and CDR2 SQIVND (reference sequence). The CDR3 has 16 residues. Germline trimming cut 5 bases from V and 6 bases from J; bases unmatched to any gene: 9. The CDR3 sequence: CASSRGTSGSDGEQYF. The CDR3 region has the DNA TGTGCCAGTAGTCGGGGGACTAGCGGGAGTGATGGCGAGCAGTACTTC.

As to this clonotype: At one end the junction does not follow the germline gene, possibly because of a read error. This rearrangement joins TRBV2 to TRBJ2-6, with TRBD1 identical over 9 bases. The germline CDR1 and CDR2 sequences are SNHLY and FYNNEI. This CDR3 spans 17 amino acids. The CDR3 region is CATTKRDRDSGANVLAF. CDR3 nucleotide sequence: TGTGCCACCACTAAGCGGGACAGGGACTCTGGGGCCAACGTCCTGGCCTTC.

On this clonotype itself: The limits of the CDR3 on the DNA are not certain, so only TCRdb's listed CDR3 is given. The chain recombines TRBV20-1 with TRBJ2-7; the D call in the table, TRBD2, was not verified against the DNA. Germline V lookup: CDR1 DFQATT, CDR2 SNEGSKA (reference sequence). The CDR3 sequence runs 16 residues, both termini included. The chain's CDR3 is CSARVLRAGIPYEQYF.

This clonotype was counted ten times or more. This chain uses TRBV19 with TRBJ2-7; 12 bases agree with TRBD2. The CDR3 is 15 amino acids. Per germline, CDR1 LNHDA and CDR2 SQIVND (reference sequence). V shed 2 bases, J shed 5 bases, and the junction held 4 bases outside the gene matches. In DNA form, the CDR3 reads TGTGCCAGTAGTATATCTAGCGGGAGGGCCAACGAGCAGTACTTC. It encodes CASSISSGRANEQYF. Full variable domain (outside the CDR3, taken from reference TRBV19 and TRBJ2-7): DGGITQSPKYLFRKEGQNVTLSCEQNLNHDAMYWYRQDPGQGLRLIYYSQIVNDFQKGDIAEGYSVSREKKESFPLTVTSAQKNPTAFYLCASSISSGRANEQYFGPGTRLTVT.

This clonotype was counted ten times or more. J is TRBJ2-2 and V is TRBV24-1; 10 bases agree with TRBD2. The CDR3 runs to 17 residues. Losses at the gene ends were 2 bases for V and 2 bases for J; bases not matched to a gene: 4. Germline V CDR1 and CDR2: KGHDR, SFDVKD. The CDR3 loop reads CATSDSRTSGNTGELFF. The CDR3 DNA follows: TGTGCCACCAGTGATTCCCGGACTAGCGGAAACACCGGGGAGCTGTTTTTT.

In regard to this clonotype: With a much larger clone just one base away, this may be a read error. This chain links TRBV6-5 with TRBJ1-2; 9 bases match TRBD1. The CDR3 has 15 amino acids. The germline gives CDR1 MNHEY, CDR2 SVGAGI. As DNA, the CDR3 is TGTGCCAGCAGTTTCTCCGACAGGGGGTCGGTTGGCCACACCTTC. Amino acid sequence: CASSFSDRGSVGHTF.

This clonotype showed up many times. This chain connects TRBV7-8 to TRBJ2-7; 11 bases agree with TRBD1. The junction had 7 bases not matched to a gene; V was cut back by 5 bases and J by 4 bases. This CDR3 is built from 15 residues. Looked up from germline, CDR1 is SGHVS and CDR2 is FQNEAQ. The DNA for the CDR3 is TGTGCCAGCAGCCATCGGGACAGGGGGAGATACGAGCAGTACTTC. This sequence encodes CASSHRDRGRYEQYF. The complete variable domain, with remaining parts taken from reference TRBV7-8 and TRBJ2-7, reads GAGVSQSPRYKVAKRGQDVALRCDPISGHVSLFWYQQALGQGPEFLTYFQNEAQLDKSGLPSDRFFAERPEGSVSTLKIQRTQQEDSAVYLCASSHRDRGRYEQYFGPGTRLTVT.

This clonotype has a count of ten or more. This sequence joins TRBV15 and TRBJ2-7; no definite D call. Germline V CDR1 and CDR2: LNHNV, YYDKDF (reference sequence). The V and J ends lost 3 bases and 4 bases respectively, with 13 bases between them. The CDR3 spans 14 residues. CDR3 sequence: CATSSLGLVYEQYF. CDR3 nucleotides: TGTGCCACCAGCAGCTTAGGCCTCGTGTACGAGCAGTACTTC. Based on the CDR3 plus reference TRBV15 and TRBJ2-7, the full variable domain is DAMVIQNPRYQVTQFGKPVTLSCSQTLNHNVMYWYQQKSSQAPKLLFHYYDKDFNNEADTPDNFQSRRPNTSFCFLDIRSPGLGDTAMYLCATSSLGLVYEQYFGPGTRLTVT.

As regards this clonotype: A much more abundant neighbour one base away suggests this may be a read error. V is TRBV10-3 and J is TRBJ1-3; D unclear. Germline assignment: CDR1 ENHRY and CDR2 SYGVKD. The CDR3 runs to 15 residues. Trimming removed 2 bases from V and 15 bases from J, with 23 bases in between. The CDR3 nucleotides read TGTGCCATCAGTGAGACCCGACCTTCTGGAAACATCACATATTTT. It codes for CAISETRPSGNITYF.

The sample holds many counts of this clonotype. The CDR3 protein is CASSDGRYAQETQYF. The CDR3 DNA reads TGTGCCAGCAGCGACGGACGATATGCCCAAGAGACCCAGTACTTC. The chain recombines TRBV5-8 with TRBJ2-5; D ambiguous. This CDR3 contains 15 residues. V was pared by 4 bases and J by 1 base, with 14 bases between. Germline V gene data show CDR1 as SGHTS and CDR2 as YDEGEE.

Points on this clonotype: This may come from a read error, since a much larger clone is one base off. This chain links TRBV6-6 with TRBJ2-7; 9 positions agree with TRBD1. The germline V gene has CDR1 MNHNY and CDR2 SVGAGI (reference sequence). The CDR3 extends over 14 amino acids. The CDR3 is CASSRDRVLYERYF. CDR3 sequence (DNA): TGTGCCAGCAGCCGGGACAGGGTTCTCTACGAGCGGTACTTC.

The V call is TRBV11-2, the J call TRBJ1-2, with D perhaps matching TRBD1 (5 bases). Germline CDR1 is SGHAT and CDR2 is FQNNGV. CDR3 length: 14 amino acids. The V and J ends lost 1 base and 6 bases respectively, with 12 bases between them. The CDR3 sequence is CASSLGGPKDGYTF. DNA of the CDR3: TGTGCCAGCAGCTTAGGGGGACCTAAGGATGGCTACACCTTC.